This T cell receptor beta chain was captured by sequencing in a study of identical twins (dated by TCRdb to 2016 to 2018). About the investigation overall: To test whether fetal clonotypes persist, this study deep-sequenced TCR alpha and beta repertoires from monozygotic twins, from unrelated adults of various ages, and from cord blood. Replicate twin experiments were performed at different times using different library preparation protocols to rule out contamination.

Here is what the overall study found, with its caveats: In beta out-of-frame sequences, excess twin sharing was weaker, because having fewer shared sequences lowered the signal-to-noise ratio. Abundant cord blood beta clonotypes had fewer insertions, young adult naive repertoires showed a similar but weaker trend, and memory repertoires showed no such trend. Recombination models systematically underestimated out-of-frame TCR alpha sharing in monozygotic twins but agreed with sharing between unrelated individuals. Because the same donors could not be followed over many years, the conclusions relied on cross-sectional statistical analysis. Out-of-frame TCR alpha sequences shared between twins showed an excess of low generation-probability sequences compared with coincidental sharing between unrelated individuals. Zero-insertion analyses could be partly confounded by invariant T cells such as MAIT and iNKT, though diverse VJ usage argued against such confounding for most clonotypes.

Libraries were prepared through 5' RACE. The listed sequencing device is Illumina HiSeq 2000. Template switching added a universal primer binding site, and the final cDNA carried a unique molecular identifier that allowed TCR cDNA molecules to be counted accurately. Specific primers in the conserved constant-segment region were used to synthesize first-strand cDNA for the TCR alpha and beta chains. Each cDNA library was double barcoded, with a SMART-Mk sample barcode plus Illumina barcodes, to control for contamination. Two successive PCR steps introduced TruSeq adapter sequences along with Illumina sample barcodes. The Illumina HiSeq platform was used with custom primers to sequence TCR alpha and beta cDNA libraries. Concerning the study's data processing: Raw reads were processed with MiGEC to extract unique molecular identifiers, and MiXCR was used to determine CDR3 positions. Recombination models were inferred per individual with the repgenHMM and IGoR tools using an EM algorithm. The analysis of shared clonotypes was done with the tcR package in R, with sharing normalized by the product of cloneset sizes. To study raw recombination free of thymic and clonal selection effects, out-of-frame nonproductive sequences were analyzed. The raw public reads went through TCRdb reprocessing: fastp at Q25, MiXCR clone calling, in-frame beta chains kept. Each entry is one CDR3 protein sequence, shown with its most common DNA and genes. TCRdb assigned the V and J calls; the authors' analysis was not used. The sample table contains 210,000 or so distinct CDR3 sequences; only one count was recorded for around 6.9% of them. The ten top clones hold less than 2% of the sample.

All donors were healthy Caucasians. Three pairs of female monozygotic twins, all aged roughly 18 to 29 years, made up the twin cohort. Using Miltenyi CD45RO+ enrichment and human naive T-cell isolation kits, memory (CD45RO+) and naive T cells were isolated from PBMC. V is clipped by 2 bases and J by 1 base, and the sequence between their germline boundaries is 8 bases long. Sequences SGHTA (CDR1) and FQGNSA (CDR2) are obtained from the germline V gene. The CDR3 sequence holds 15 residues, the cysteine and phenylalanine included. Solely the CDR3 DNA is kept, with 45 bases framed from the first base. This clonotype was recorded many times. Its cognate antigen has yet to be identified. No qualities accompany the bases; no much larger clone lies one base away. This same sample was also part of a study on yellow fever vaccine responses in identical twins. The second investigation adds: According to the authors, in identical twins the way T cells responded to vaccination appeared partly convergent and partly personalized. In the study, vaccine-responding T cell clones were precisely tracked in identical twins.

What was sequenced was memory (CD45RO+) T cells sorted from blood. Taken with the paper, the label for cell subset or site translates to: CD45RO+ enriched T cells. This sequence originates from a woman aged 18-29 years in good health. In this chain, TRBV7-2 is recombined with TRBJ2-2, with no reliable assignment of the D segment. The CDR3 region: CASSLHGMNTGELFF. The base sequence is TGTGCCAGCAGCTTACATGGGATGAACACCGGGGAGCTGTTTTTT.